Below, one T cell receptor beta chain is given with its context. These data belong to a study of Graves' ophthalmopathy and Graves' hyperthyroidism. The CDR3 runs to 13 residues. The germline gives CDR1 KGHDR, CDR2 SFDVKD. V was pared by 3 bases and J by 5 bases, with 9 bases between. Amplified TCR beta CDR3 regions were obtained using RNA transcripts as template. HTBI primers were employed in first-round RT-PCR, then a second-round multiplex PCR followed. TCRdb redid the calling of the multiplex PCR reads with MiXCR, one entry per CDR3 protein. The top ten clones hold over 40% of a sample with 200,000 to 300,000 distinct CDR3 sequences, 45% to 55% of them seen once.

Sample: peripheral blood. The TCR was taken from an adult man with Graves' ophthalmopathy. The chain joins TRBV24-1 to TRBJ2-5; possibly TRBD1 or TRBD2 for D (5 bases each). The CDR3 here is CATSDGEGETQYF. DNA for the CDR3: TGTGCCACCAGTGATGGCGAGGGGGAGACCCAGTACTTC.